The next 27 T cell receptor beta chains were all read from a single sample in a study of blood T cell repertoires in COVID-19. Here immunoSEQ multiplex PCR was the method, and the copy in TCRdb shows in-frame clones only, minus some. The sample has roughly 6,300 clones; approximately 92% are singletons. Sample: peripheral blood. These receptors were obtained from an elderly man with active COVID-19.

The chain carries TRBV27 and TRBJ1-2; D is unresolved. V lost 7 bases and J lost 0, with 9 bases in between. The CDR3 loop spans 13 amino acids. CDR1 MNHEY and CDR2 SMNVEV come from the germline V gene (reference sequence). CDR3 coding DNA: TGTGCCAGCAAACCGTCAGCTAACTATGGCTACACCTTC. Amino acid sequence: CASKPSANYGYTF.

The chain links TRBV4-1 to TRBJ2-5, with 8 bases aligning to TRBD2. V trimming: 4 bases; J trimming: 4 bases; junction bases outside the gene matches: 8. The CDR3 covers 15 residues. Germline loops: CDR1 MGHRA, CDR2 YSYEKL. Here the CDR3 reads CASSPLDGRAETQYF. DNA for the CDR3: TGCGCCAGCAGCCCGCTGGACGGGAGGGCAGAGACCCAGTACTTC.

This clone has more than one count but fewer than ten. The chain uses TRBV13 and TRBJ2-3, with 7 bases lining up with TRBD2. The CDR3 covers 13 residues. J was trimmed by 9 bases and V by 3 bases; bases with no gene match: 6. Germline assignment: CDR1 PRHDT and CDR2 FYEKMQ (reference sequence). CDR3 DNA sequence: TGTGCCAGCAGCTTGGGGAAAGCGGGAACGCAGTATTTT. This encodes CASSLGKAGTQYF. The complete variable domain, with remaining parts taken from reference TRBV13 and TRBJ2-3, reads AAGVIQSPRHLIKEKRETATLKCYPIPRHDTVYWYQQGPGQDPQFLISFYEKMQSDKGSIPDRFSAQQFSDYHSELNMSSLELGDSALYFCASSLGKAGTQYFGPGTRLTVL.

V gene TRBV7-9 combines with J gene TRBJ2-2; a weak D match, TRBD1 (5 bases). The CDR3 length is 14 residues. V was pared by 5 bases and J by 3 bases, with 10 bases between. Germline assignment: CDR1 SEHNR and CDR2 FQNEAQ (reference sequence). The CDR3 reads CASSPIQDTGELFF. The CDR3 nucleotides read TGTGCCAGCAGCCCAATACAGGACACCGGGGAGCTGTTTTTT.

This CDR3 is CATSDQTSGSYEQFF. The CDR3 bases are TGTGCCACCAGTGATCAGACTAGCGGGAGCTATGAGCAGTTCTTC. The chain carries TRBV24-1 and TRBJ2-1; TRBD2 matches 12 bases. V trimming: 3 bases; J trimming: 8 bases; junction bases outside the gene matches: 4. Germline loops: CDR1 KGHDR, CDR2 SFDVKD. The CDR3 has 15 amino acids.

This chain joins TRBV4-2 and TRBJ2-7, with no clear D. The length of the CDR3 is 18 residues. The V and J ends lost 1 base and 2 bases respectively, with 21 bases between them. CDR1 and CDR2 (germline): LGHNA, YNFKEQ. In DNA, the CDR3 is TGTGCCAGCAGCCAAGTGATGGTACAAGGTGGGCGCGCCTACGAGCAGTACTTC. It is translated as CASSQVMVQGGRAYEQYF.

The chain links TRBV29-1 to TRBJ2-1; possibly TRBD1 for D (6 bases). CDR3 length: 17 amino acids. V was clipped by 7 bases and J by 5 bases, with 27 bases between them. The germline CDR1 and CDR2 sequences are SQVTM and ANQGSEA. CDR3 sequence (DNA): TGCAGCGCAGACAGAAGGGTGCAGGGGAAAGGAAACAATGAGCAGTTCTTC. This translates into CSADRRVQGKGNNEQFF.

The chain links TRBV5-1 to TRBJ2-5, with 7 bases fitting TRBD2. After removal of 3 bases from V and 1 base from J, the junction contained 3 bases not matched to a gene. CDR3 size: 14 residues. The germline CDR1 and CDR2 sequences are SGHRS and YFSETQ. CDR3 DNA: TGCGCCAGCAGCTCAGCTAGCGGCCAAGAGACCCAGTACTTC. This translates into CASSSASGQETQYF. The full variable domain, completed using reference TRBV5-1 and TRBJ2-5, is KAGVTQTPRYLIKTRGQQVTLSCSPISGHRSVSWYQQTPGQGLQFLFEYFSETQRNKGNFPGRFSGRQFSNSRSEMNVSTLELGDSALYLCASSSASGQETQYFGPGTRLLVL.

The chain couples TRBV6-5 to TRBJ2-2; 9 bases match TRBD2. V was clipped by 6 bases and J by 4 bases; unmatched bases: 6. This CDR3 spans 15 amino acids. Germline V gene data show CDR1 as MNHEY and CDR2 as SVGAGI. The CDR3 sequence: CASSQLAGGTGELFF. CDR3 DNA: TGTGCCAGCAGCCAACTAGCGGGCGGCACCGGGGAGCTGTTTTTT.

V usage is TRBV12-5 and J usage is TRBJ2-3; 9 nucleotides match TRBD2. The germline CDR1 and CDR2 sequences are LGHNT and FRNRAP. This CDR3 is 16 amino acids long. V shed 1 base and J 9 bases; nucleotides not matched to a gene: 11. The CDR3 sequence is CASGLGLAEAGGTQYF. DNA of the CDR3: TGTGCTAGTGGTTTGGGACTAGCGGAGGCGGGGGGGACGCAGTATTTT.

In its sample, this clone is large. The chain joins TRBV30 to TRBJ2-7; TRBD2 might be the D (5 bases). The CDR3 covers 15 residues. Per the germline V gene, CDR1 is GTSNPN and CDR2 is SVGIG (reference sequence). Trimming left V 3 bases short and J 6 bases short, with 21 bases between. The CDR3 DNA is TGTGCCTGGAGGGGTTCCGGGAACCCCACCGGCGAGCAGTACTTC. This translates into CAWRGSGNPTGEQYF. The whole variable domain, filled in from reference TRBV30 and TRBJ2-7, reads SQTIHQWPATLVQPVGSPLSLECTVEGTSNPNLYWYRQAAGRGLQLLFYSVGIGQISSEVPQNLSASRPQDRQFILSSKKLLLSDSGFYLCAWRGSGNPTGEQYFGPGTRLTVT.

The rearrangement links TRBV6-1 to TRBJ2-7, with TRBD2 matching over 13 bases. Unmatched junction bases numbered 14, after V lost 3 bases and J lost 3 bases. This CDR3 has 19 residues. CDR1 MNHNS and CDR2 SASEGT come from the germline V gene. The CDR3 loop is CASSDDGTSGTKSIYEQYF. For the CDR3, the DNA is TGTGCCAGCAGTGACGACGGGACTAGCGGGACAAAAAGCATCTACGAGCAGTACTTC.

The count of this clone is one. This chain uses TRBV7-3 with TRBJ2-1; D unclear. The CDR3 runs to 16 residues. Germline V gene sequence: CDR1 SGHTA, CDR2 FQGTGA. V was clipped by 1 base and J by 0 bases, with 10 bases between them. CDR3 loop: CASSLMSTLSYNEQFF. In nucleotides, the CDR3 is TGTGCCAGCAGCTTAATGAGCACTCTCTCCTACAATGAGCAGTTCTTC.

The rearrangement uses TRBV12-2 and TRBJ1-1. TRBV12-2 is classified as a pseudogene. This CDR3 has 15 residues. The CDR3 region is CASRNQWGVNTEAFF. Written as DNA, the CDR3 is TGTGCAAGTCGCAATCAATGGGGGGTGAACACTGAAGCTTTCTTT.

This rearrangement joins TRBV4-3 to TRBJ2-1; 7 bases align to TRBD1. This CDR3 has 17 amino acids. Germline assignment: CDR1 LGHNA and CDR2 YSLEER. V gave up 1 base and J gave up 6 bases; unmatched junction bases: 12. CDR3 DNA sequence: TGCGCCAGCAGCCAAGCCTACACAGGGGTTCAGGGCAATGAGCAGTTCTTC. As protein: CASSQAYTGVQGNEQFF.

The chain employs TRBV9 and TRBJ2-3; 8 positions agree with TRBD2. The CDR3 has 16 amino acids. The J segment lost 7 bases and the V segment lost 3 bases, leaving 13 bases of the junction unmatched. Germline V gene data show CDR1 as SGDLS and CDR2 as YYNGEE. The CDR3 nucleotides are TGTGCCAGCAGCGCGTCCGGGGCGGGAGGTATGAATACGCAGTATTTT. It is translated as CASSASGAGGMNTQYF. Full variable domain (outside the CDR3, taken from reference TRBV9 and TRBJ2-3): DSGVTQTPKHLITATGQRVTLRCSPRSGDLSVYWYQQSLDQGLQFLIQYYNGEERAKGNILERFSAQQFPDLHSELNLSSLELGDSALYFCASSASGAGGMNTQYFGPGTRLTVL.

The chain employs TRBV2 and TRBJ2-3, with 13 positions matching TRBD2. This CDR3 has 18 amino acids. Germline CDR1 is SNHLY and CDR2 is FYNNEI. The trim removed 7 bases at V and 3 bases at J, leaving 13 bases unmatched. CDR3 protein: CASILRGTSGTWTDTQYF. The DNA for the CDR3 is TGTGCCAGCATCCTAAGGGGGACTAGCGGGACGTGGACAGATACGCAGTATTTT.

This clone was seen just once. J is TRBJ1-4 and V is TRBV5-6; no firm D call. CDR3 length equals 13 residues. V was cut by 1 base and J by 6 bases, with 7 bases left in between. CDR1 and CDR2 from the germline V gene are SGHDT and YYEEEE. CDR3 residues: CASSLLIDEKLFF. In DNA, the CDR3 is TGTGCCAGCAGCTTGTTGATAGATGAAAAACTGTTTTTT. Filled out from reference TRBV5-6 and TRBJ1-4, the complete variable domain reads DAGVTQSPTHLIKTRGQQVTLRCSPKSGHDTVSWYQQALGQGPQFIFQYYEEEERQRGNFPDRFSGHQFPNYSSELNVNALLLGDSALYLCASSLLIDEKLFFGSGTQLSVL.

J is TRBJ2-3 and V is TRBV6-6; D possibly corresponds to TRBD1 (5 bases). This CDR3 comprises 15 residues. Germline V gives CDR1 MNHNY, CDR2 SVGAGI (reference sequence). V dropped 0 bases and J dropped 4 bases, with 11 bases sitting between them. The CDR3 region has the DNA TGTGCCAGCAGTTACTCAGGGGTAAGGGCAGATACGCAGTATTTT. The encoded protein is CASSYSGVRADTQYF.

CDR3 residues: CASSSQGGGYEQYF. In DNA form, the CDR3 reads TGTGCCAGCAGCTCTCAGGGGGGAGGTTACGAGCAGTACTTC. The chain has TRBV11-2 and TRBJ2-7; TRBD1 might be the D (7 bases). Trimming stripped 4 bases from V and 4 bases from J, with 14 bases between. CDR1 and CDR2 from the germline V gene are SGHAT and FQNNGV. The CDR3 extends over 14 amino acids.

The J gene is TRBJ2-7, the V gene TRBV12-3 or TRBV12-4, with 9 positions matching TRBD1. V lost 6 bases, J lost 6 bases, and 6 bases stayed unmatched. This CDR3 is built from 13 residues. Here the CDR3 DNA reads TGTGCCAGCAGCGGACAGGGGTTCCGCGAGCAGTACTTC. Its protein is CASSGQGFREQYF.

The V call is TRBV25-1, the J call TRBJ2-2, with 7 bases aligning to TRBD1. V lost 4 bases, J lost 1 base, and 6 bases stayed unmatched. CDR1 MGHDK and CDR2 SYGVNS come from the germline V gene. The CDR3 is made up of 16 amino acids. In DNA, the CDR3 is TGTGCCAGCAGTGTCTATCAGGGGGTGAACACCGGGGAGCTGTTTTTT. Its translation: CASSVYQGVNTGELFF. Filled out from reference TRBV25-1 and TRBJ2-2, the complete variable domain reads EADIYQTPRYLVIGTGKKITLECSQTMGHDKMYWYQQDPGMELHLIHYSYGVNSTEKGDLSSESTVSRIRTEHFPLTLESARPSHTSQYLCASSVYQGVNTGELFFGEGSRLTVL.

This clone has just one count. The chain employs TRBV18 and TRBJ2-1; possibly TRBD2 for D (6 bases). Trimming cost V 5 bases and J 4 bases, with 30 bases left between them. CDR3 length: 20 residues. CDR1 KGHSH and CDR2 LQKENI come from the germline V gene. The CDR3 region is CASSAYSGSRVSGRYNEQFF. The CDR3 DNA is TGTGCCAGCTCAGCCTATTCAGGATCTCGGGTTAGCGGACGTTACAATGAGCAGTTCTTC. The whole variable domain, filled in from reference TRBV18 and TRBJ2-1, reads NAGVMQNPRHLVRRRGQEARLRCSPMKGHSHVYWYRQLPEEGLKFMVYLQKENIIDESGMPKERFSAEFPKEGPSILRIQQVVRGDSAAYFCASSAYSGSRVSGRYNEQFFGPGTRLTVL.

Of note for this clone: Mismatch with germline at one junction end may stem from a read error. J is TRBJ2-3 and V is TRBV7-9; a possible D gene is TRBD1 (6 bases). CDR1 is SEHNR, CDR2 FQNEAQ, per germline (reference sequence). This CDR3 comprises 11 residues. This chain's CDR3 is CATQGPEGLNF. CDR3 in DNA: TGTGCCACTCAGGGGCCCGAGGGGCTGAATTTT. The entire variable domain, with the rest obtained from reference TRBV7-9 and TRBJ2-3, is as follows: DTGVSQNPRHKITKRGQNVTFRCDPISEHNRLYWYRQTLGQGPEFLTYFQNEAQLEKSRLLSDRFSAERPKGSFSTLEIQRTEQGDSAMYLCATQGPEGLNFGPGTRLTVL.

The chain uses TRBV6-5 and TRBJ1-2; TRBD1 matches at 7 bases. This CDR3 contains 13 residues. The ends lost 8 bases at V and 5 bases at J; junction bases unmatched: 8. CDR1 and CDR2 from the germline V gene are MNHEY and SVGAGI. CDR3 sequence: CASAARGQYGYTF. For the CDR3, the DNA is TGTGCCAGCGCCGCCCGGGGACAGTATGGCTACACCTTC.

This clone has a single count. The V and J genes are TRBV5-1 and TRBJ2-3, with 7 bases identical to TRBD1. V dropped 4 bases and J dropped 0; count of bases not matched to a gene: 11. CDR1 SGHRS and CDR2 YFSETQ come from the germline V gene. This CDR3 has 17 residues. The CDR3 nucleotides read TGCGCCAGCAGCCCGCCTTCGGGACAGACGAGCACAGATACGCAGTATTTT. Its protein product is CASSPPSGQTSTDTQYF. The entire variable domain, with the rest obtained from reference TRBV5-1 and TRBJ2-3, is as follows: KAGVTQTPRYLIKTRGQQVTLSCSPISGHRSVSWYQQTPGQGLQFLFEYFSETQRNKGNFPGRFSGRQFSNSRSEMNVSTLELGDSALYLCASSPPSGQTSTDTQYFGPGTRLTVL.

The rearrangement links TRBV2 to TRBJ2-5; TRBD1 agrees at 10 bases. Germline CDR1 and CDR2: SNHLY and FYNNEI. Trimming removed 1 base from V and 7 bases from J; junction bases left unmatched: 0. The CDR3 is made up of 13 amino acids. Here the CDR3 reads CASSEGTGGTQYF. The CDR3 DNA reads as TGTGCCAGCAGTGAAGGGACAGGGGGGACCCAGTACTTC.